Sequencing of this T cell receptor beta chain was carried out in a study of Ad26.COV2.S vaccination and SARS-CoV-2 variants. Study-wide findings and caveats: Following vaccination, spike-specific CD8+ and CD4+ T cell responses reportedly exhibited substantial breadth. Non-spike TCR breadth was similar in vaccine and placebo recipients. Among vaccine recipients, spike-specific TCR breadth exceeded that of placebo recipients.

CDR1 and CDR2 (germline): LNHDA, SQIVND (reference sequence). Trimming cost V 4 bases and J 0 bases, with 12 bases left between them. The CDR3 runs 15 residues. The method was immunoSEQ multiplex PCR; TCRdb's version includes in-frame clones alone and lacks a portion of them. The sample consists of 150,000 to 200,000 clones, roughly 89% of them appearing once. About this clone itself: The target antigen is unknown.

This sample comprised peripheral blood, obtained after recovery from COVID-19. This chain joins TRBV19 and TRBJ1-2, with TRBD1 as a possible D gene (5 bases). This TCR was recovered from a human donor who had recovered from COVID-19. CDR3 DNA: TGTGCCAGTAGTAGGGGGATCCTTACTAACTATGGCTACACCTTC. It specifies CASSRGILTNYGYTF. The full variable domain, its missing parts supplied by reference TRBV19 and TRBJ1-2, is DGGITQSPKYLFRKEGQNVTLSCEQNLNHDAMYWYRQDPGQGLRLIYYSQIVNDFQKGDIAEGYSVSREKKESFPLTVTSAQKNPTAFYLCASSRGILTNYGYTFGSGTRLTVV.